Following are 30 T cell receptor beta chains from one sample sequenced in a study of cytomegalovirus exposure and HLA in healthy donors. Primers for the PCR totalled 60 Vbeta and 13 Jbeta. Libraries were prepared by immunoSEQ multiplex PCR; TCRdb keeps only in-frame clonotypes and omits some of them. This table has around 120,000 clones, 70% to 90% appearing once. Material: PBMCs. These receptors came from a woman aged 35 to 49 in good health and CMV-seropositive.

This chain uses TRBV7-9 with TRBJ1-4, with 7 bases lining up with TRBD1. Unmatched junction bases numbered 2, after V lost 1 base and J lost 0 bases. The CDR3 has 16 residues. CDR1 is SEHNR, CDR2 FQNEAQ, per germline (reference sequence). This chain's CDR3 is CASSLGGTATNEKLFF. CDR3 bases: TGTGCCAGCAGCTTAGGTGGGACAGCAACTAATGAAAAACTGTTTTTT.

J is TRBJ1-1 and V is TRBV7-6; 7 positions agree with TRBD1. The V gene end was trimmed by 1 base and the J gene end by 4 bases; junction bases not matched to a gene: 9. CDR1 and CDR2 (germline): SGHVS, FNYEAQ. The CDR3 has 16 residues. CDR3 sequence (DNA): TGTGCCAGCAGCTTAGTTTCCGGGACAGATCTCACTGAAGCTTTCTTT. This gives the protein CASSLVSGTDLTEAFF.

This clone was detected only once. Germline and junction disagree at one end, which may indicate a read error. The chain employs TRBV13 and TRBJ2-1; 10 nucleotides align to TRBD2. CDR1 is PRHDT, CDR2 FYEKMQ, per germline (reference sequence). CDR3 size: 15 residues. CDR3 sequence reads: CASSIGLAADNEQFF. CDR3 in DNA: TGTGCCAGCAGCATAGGACTAGCGGCCGACAATGAGCAGTTCTTC.

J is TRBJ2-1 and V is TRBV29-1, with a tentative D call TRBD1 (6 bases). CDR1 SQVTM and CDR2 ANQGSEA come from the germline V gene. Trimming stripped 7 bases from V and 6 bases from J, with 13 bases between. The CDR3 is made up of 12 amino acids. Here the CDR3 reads CSAQDSFNEQFF. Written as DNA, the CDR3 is TGCAGCGCACAGGACAGTTTCAATGAGCAGTTCTTC.

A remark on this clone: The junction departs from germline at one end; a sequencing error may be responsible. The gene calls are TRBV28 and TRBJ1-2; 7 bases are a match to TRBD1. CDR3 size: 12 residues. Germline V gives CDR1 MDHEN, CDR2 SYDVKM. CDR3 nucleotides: TGTGCCAGCAGCTTACTCGGACAGGTTACTCTCTTC. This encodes CASSLLGQVTLF.

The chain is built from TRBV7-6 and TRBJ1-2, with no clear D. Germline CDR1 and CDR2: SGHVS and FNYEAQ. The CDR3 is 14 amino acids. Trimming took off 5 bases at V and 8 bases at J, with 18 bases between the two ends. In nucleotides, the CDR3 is TGTGCCAGCAGCCTAGGACGGGTATCGGGAGGCTACACCTTC. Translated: CASSLGRVSGGYTF. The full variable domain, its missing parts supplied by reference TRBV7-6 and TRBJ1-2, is GAGVSQSPRYKVTKRGQDVALRCDPISGHVSLYWYRQALGQGPEFLTYFNYEAQQDKSGLPNDRFSAERPEGSISTLTIQRTEQRDSAMYRCASSLGRVSGGYTFGSGTRLTVV.

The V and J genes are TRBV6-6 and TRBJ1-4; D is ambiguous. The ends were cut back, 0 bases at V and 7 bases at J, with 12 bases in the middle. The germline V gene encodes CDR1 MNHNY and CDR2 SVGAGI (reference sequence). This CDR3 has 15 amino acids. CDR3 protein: CASSYSGRISEKLFF. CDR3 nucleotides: TGTGCCAGCAGTTACTCAGGGAGGATCAGTGAAAAACTGTTTTTT.

CDR3 sequence reads: CASSQDYRLAGGDTQYF. The CDR3 nucleotides read TGTGCCAGCAGCCAAGATTACAGGCTAGCGGGAGGAGATACGCAGTATTTT. V usage is TRBV4-2 and J usage is TRBJ2-3; 11 bases are shared with TRBD2. The CDR3 consists of 17 residues. CDR1 LGHNA and CDR2 YNFKEQ come from the germline V gene. V lost 0 bases and J lost 5; bases outside the gene matches: 7.

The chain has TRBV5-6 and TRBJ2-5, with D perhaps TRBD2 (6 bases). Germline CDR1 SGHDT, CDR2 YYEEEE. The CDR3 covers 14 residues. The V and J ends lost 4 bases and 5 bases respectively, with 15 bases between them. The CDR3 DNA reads TGTGCCAGCAGCCCGGGACTCATAATGGAGACCCAGTACTTC. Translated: CASSPGLIMETQYF.

The CDR3 reads CASSKRTGGSYNEQFF. Here the CDR3 DNA reads TGTGCCAGCAGCAAAAGGACAGGGGGGTCCTACAATGAGCAGTTCTTC. This chain links TRBV13 with TRBJ2-1, with 10 nucleotides matching TRBD1. This CDR3 has 16 residues. V shed 5 bases, J shed 1 base, and the junction held 5 bases outside the gene matches. Germline loops: CDR1 PRHDT, CDR2 FYEKMQ (reference sequence).

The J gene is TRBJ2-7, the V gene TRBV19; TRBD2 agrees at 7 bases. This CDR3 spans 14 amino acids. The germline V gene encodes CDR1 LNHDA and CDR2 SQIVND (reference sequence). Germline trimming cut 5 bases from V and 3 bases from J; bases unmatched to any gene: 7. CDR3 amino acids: CASSLSGVLYEQYF. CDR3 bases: TGTGCCAGTAGTCTGAGCGGGGTACTCTACGAGCAGTACTTC.

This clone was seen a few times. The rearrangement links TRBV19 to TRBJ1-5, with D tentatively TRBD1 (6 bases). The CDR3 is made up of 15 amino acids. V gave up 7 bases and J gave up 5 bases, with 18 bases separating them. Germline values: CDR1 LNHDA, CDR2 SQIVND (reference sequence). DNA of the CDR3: TGTGCCAGTACCCCGACAGGAGAACCCTATCAGCCCCAGCATTTT. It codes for CASTPTGEPYQPQHF.

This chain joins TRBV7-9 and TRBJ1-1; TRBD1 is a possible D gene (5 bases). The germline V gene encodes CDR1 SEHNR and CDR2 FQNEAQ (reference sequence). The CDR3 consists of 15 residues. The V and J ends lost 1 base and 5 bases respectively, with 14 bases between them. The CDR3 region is CASSLGHGGTTEAFF. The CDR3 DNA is TGTGCCAGCAGCTTAGGTCACGGGGGTACGACTGAAGCTTTCTTT.

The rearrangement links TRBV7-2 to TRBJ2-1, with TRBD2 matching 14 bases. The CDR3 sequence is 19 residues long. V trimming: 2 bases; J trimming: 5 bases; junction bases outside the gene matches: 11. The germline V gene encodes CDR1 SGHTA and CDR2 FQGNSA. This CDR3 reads CASSLRGTSGSRPNNEQFF. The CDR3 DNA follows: TGTGCCAGCAGCTTACGGGGGACTAGCGGGAGTCGGCCCAACAATGAGCAGTTCTTC.

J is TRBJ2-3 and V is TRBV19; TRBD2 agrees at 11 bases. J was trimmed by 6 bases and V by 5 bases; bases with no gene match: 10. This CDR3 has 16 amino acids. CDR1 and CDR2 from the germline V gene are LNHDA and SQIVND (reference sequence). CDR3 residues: CASSHLTSGSGDTQYF. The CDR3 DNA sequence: TGTGCCAGTAGTCACCTCACTAGCGGGAGTGGCGATACGCAGTATTTT.

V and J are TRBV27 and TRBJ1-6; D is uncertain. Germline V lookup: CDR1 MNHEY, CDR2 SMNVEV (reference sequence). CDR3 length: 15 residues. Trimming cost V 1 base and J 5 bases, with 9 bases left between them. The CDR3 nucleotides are TGTGCCAGCAGTTTATACTCGGTCCATAATTCACCCCTCCACTTT. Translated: CASSLYSVHNSPLHF.

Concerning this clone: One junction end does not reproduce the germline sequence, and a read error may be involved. The CDR3 bases are TGCGCCAGCACCTTGAGTACAGGGGGCTACGAGCAGTACTTC. Translating it yields CASTLSTGGYEQYF. J is TRBJ2-7 and V is TRBV5-1; 8 bases align to TRBD1. Germline loops: CDR1 SGHRS, CDR2 YFSETQ. The CDR3 runs 14 residues.

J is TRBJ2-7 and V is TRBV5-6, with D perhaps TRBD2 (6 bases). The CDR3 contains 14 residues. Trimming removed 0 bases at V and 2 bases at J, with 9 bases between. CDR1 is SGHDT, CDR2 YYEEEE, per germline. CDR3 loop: CASSLDGGAYEQYF. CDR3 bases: TGTGCCAGCAGCTTGGACGGCGGGGCCTACGAGCAGTACTTC.

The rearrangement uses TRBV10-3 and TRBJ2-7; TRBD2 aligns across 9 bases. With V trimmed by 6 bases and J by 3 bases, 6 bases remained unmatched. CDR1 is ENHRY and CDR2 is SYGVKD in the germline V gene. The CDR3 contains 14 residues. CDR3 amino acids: CAISSSSGNYEQYF. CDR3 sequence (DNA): TGTGCCATCAGCTCTTCTAGCGGGAACTACGAGCAGTACTTC.

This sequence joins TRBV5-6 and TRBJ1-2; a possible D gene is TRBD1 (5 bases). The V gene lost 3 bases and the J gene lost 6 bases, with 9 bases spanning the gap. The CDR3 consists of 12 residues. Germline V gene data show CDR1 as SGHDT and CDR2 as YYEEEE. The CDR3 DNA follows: TGTGCCAGCAGCTCCAGGGTGCATGGCTACACCTTC. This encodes CASSSRVHGYTF.

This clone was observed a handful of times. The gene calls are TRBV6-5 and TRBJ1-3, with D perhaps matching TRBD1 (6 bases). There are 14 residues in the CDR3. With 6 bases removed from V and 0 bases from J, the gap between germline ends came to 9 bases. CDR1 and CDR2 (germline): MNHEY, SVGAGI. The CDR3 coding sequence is TGTGCCAGCAGAACGGACAGCTCTGGAAACACCATATATTTT. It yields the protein CASRTDSSGNTIYF.

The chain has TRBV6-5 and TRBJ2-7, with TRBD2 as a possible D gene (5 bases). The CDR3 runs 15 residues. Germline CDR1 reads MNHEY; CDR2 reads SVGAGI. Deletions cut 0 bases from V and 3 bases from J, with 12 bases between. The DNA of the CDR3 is TGTGCCAGCAGTTACTCAAACATCGGGAACTACGAGCAGTACTTC. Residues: CASSYSNIGNYEQYF.

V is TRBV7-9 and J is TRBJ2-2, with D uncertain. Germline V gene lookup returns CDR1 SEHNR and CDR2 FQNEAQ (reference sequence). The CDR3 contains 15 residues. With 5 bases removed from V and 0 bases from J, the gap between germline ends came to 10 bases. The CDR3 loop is CASSVLPANTGELFF. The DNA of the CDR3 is TGTGCCAGCAGCGTTCTCCCGGCGAACACCGGGGAGCTGTTTTTT.

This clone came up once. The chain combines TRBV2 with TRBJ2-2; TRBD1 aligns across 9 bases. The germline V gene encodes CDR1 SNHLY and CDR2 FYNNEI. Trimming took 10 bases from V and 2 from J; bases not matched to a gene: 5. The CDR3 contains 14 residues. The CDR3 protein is CAIGQGYNTGELFF. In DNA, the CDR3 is TGTGCCATCGGACAGGGGTATAACACCGGGGAGCTGTTTTTT. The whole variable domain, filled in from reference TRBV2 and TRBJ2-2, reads EPEVTQTPSHQVTQMGQEVILRCVPISNHLYFYWYRQILGQKVEFLVSFYNNEISEKSEIFDDQFSVERPDGSNFTLKIRSTKLEDSAMYFCAIGQGYNTGELFFGEGSRLTVL.

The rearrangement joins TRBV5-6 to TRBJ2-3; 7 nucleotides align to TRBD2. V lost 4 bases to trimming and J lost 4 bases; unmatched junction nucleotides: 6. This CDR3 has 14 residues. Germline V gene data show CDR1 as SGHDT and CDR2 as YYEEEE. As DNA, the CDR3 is TGTGCCAGCAGCGTCAGCGGGACCCCAGATACGCAGTATTTT. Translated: CASSVSGTPDTQYF.

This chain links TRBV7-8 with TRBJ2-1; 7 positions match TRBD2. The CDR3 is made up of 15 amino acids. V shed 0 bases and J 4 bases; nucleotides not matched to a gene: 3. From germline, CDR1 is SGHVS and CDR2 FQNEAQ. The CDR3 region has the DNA TGTGCCAGCAGCTTAGCCCAGCGGGGTTACAATGAGCAGTTCTTC. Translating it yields CASSLAQRGYNEQFF. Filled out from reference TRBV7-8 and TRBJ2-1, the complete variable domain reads GAGVSQSPRYKVAKRGQDVALRCDPISGHVSLFWYQQALGQGPEFLTYFQNEAQLDKSGLPSDRFFAERPEGSVSTLKIQRTQQEDSAVYLCASSLAQRGYNEQFFGPGTRLTVL.

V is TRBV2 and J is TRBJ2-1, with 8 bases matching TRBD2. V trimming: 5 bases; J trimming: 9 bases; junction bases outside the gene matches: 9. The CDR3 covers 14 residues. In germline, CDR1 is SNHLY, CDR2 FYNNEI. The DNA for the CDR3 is TGTGCCAGCAGTCAGGGACTAGTCCGCGGTGAGCAGTTCTTC. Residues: CASSQGLVRGEQFF.

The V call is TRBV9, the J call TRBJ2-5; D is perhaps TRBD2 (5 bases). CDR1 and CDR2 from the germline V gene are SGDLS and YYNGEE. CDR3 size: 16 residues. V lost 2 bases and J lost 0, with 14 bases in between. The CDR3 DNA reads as TGTGCCAGCAGCGTGGCAACTAGATCGTACCAAGAGACCCAGTACTTC. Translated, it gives CASSVATRSYQETQYF.

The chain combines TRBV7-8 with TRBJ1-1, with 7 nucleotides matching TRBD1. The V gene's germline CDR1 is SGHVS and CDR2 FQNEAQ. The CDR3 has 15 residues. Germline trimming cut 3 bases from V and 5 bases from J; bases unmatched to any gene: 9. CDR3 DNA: TGTGCCAGCAGCTTCGAATCTCTCAGGGGGACTGAAGCTTTCTTT. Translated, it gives CASSFESLRGTEAFF.

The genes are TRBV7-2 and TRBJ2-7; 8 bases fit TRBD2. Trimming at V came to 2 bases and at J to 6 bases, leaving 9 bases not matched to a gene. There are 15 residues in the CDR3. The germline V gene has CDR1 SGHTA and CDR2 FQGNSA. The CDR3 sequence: CASSLFSGALIEQYF. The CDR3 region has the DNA TGTGCCAGCAGCTTATTTAGCGGGGCCCTTATCGAGCAGTACTTC.